This record covers a single T cell receptor (beta chain). This clone was found a few times. Which antigen it targets is not known. The record has no base qualities; no much larger clone is one base away. The data were taken from a study of OX40 agonist ivuxolimab in advanced cancers. The study in broad terms: Ivuxolimab, which targeted the costimulatory receptor OX40 (CD134), was an agonistic, fully human IgG2 monoclonal antibody. Intravenous ivuxolimab was administered to patients every 2 weeks at six dose levels: 0.01, 0.1, 0.3, 1.5, 3 and 10 mg/kg. Of the roughly 53 patients in dose escalation, about 20 had hepatocellular carcinoma, around 15 had melanoma, 9 had renal cell carcinoma and 9 had head and neck cancer. The dose-escalation cohort was roughly 80% male with a mean age of approximately 60 years, ranging from roughly 23 to 90. Patients were allowed to have had prior anti-PD-1, anti-PD-L1 or anti-CTLA-4 therapy, and around 37% of the dose-escalation patients had previously received checkpoint inhibitors. Three dose-escalation patients achieved partial responses, one with hepatocellular carcinoma and two with cutaneous melanoma. The point of sequencing TCRbeta in the periphery was to test whether ivuxolimab changed TCR sequence diversity and drove clonal T-cell expansion. The paper describes the monotherapy dose-escalation part (N of about 52 patients) of the phase I trial of ivuxolimab. Study-wide findings and limitations: Antigen specificity was not determined for the clonally expanded peripheral T cells. At doses of 0.1 to 3.0 mg/kg, clonal expansion of both CD4+ and CD8+ blood T cells was observed from baseline to week 6. Partial responders in the 0.1-3.0 mg/kg groups had among the lowest normalized peripheral clonal expansion, especially among CD8+ T cells. After ivuxolimab, more expanded clones were found on average in CD8+ T cells than in CD4+ T cells. Low levels of normalized T-cell clonal expansion were also shown by some nonresponding patients.

V is cut back by 1 base and J by 1 base, with 4 bases in the junction unmatched. From cysteine to phenylalanine, the CDR3 is 16 amino acids long. Only the CDR3 part of the read is kept: 48 bases, read in frame from the first base. CDR1 and CDR2, per the germline V gene, are SNHLY and FYNNEI. To sequence the TCRbeta CDR3 region, genomic DNA was isolated from the sorted cells. TCRbeta CDR3 regions were sequenced using the immunoSEQ Assay. TCRdb's version of the immuneACCESS table is confined to in-frame rearrangements and falls short of the full clone set. An unresolved V gene accounts for under half of the shortfall where checked; the remainder is of unknown origin. The sample table holds about 94,000 clones, of which about nine tenths were seen once. Just over 0.3% of the sample is in the top ten clones. The trial excluded patients who had a history of autoimmune disease or were on systemic immunosuppression. Peripheral blood for TCR sequencing was collected from all dose cohorts at baseline, on cycle 4 day 1, and on cycle 7 day 1. The samples were taken from a phase I, first-in-human, multicenter, open-label dose-escalation trial of ivuxolimab. The trial enrolled adults with locally advanced or metastatic head and neck squamous cell, hepatocellular, melanoma or renal cell carcinoma. Before TCR sequencing, CD4+ T cells and CD8+ T cells were sorted from peripheral blood as separate populations.

The TCR comes from an adult with an advanced solid tumor such as melanoma, head and neck, liver or kidney cancer. The starting material was CD4+ or CD8+ T cells sorted from blood, obtained in a trial of the OX40 agonist ivuxolimab. The receptor chain draws on TRBV2 and TRBJ1-5, and 7 junctional nucleotides match TRBD1. The CDR3 sequence is CASSEVTGTSNQPQHF. The DNA sequence is given as TGTGCCAGCAGTGAAGTGACAGGGACCAGCAATCAGCCCCAGCATTTT.